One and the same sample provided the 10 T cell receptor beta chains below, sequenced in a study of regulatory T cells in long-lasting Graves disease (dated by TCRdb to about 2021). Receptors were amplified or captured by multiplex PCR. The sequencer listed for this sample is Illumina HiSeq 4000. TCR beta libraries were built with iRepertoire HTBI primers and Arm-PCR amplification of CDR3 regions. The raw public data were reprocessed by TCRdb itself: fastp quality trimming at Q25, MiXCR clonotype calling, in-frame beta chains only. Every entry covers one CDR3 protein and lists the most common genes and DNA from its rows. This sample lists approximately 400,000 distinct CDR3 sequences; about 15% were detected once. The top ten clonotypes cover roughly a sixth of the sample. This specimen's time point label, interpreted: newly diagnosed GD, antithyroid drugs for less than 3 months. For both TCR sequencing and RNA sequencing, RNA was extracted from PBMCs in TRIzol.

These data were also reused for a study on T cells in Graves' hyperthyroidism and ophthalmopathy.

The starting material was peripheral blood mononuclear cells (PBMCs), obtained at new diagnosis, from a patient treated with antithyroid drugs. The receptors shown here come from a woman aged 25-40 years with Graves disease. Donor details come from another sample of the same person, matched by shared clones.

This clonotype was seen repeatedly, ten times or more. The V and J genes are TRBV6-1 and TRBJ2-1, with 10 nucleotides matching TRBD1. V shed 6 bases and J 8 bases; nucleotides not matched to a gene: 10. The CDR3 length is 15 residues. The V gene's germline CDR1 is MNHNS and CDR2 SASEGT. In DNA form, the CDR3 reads TGTGCCAGCAGCGCCGGGACAGGGGATAGCGATGAGCAGTTCTTC. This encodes CASSAGTGDSDEQFF.

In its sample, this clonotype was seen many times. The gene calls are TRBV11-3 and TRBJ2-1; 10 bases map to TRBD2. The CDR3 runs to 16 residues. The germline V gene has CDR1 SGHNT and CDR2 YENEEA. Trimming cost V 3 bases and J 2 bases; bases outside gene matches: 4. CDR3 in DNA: TGTGCCAGCAGCTTGACTAGCGGGCACCCCTACAATGAGCAGTTCTTC. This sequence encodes CASSLTSGHPYNEQFF.

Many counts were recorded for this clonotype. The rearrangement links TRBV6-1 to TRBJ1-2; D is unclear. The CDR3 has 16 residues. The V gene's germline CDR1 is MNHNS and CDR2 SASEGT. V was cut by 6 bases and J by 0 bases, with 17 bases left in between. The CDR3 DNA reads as TGTGCCAGCAGCACTAGGTCCTCAGTAGCTAACTATGGCTACACCTTC. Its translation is CASSTRSSVANYGYTF.

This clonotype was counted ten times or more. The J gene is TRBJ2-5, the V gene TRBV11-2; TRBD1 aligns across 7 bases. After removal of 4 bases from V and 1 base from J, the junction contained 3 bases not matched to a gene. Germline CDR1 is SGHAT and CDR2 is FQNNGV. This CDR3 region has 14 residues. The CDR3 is CASSSGDSQETQYF. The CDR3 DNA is TGTGCCAGCAGCTCAGGGGACAGCCAAGAGACCCAGTACTTC. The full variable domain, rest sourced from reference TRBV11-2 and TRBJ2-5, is EAGVAQSPRYKIIEKRQSVAFWCNPISGHATLYWYQQILGQGPKLLIQFQNNGVVDDSQLPKDRFSAERLKGVDSTLKIQPAKLEDSAVYLCASSSGDSQETQYFGPGTRLLVL.

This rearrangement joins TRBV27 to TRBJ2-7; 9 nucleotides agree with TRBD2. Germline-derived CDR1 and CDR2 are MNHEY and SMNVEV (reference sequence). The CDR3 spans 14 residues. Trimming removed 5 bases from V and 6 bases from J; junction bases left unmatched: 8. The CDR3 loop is CASSLLSGRGEQYF. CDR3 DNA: TGTGCCAGCAGTCTCCTTAGCGGGAGAGGCGAGCAGTACTTC.

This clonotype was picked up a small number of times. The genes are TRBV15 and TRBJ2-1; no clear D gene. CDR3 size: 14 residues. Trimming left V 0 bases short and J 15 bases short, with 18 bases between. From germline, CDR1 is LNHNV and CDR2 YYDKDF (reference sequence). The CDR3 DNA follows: TGTGCCACCAGCAGAGACCCTCAGGACCCCACCCGGTTCTTC. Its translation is CATSRDPQDPTRFF.

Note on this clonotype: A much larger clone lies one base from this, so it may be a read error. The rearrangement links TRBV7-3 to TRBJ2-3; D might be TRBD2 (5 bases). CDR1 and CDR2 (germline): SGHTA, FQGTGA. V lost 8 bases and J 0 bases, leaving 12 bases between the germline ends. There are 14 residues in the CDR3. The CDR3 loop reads CASGPPGSTDTQYF. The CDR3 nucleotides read TGTGCCAGCGGCCCACCGGGGAGCACAGATACGCAGTATTTT.

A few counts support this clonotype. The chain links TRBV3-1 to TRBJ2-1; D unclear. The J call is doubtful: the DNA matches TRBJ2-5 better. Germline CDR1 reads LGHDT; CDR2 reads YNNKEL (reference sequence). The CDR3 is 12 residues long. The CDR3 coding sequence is TGTGCCAGCAGCCAAGACCAGGTGACCCAGTACTTC. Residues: CASSQDQVTQYF.

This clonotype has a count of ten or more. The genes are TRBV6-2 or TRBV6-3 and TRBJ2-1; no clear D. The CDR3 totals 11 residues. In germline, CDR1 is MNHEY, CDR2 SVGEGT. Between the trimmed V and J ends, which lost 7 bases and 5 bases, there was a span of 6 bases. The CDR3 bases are TGTGCCAGCACTGGTAACAATGAGCAGTTCTTC. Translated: CASTGNNEQFF.

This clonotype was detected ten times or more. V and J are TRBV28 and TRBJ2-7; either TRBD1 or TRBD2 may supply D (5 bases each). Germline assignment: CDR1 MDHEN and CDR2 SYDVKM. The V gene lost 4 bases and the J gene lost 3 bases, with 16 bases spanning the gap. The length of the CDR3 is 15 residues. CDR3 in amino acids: CASSSTGTHIYEQYF. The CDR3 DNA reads TGTGCCAGCAGTTCGACCGGGACCCACATCTACGAGCAGTACTTC.